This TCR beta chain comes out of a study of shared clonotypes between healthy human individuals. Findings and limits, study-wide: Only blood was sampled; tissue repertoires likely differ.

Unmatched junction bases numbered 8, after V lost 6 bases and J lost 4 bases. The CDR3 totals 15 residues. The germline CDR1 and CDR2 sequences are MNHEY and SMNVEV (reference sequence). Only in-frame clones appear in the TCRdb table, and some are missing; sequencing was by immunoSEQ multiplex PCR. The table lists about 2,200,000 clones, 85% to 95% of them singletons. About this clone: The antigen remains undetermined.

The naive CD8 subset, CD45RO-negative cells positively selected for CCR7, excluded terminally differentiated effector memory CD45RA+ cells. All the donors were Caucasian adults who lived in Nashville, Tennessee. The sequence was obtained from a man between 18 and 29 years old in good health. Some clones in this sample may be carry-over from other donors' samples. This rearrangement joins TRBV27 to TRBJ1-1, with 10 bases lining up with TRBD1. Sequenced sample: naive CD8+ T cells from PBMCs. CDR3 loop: CASRIGQGVGTEAFF. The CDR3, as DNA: TGTGCCAGCAGGATAGGACAGGGGGTCGGCACTGAAGCTTTCTTT.